The 31 T cell receptor beta chains below all came from one sample that was sequenced in a study of blood T cell repertoires in COVID-19. The method was immunoSEQ multiplex PCR; TCRdb's version includes in-frame clones alone and lacks a portion of them. The sample includes about 160,000 clones, around 82% of them seen just once. Sequencing was done on a sample of PBMCs or T cells enriched from blood (not recorded which). The receptors here all came from a man in his forties or fifties who had recovered from COVID-19.

V usage is TRBV3-1 (or the pseudogene TRBV3-2) and J usage is TRBJ1-3, with 8 bases fitting TRBD1. The germline gives CDR1 LGHDT, CDR2 YNNKEL (reference sequence). The CDR3 runs to 15 residues. J lost 2 bases, V lost 4 bases, and 4 bases had no gene match. The chain's CDR3 is CASSLRQGTGNTIYF. The CDR3 DNA is TGTGCCAGCAGCCTCCGACAGGGGACTGGAAACACCATATATTTT.

The gene calls are TRBV6-1 and TRBJ2-3, with D perhaps being TRBD1 or TRBD2 (5 bases each). V was shortened by 4 bases and J by 2 bases, with 16 bases between the two germline ends. The CDR3 contains 16 residues. Germline V gene lookup returns CDR1 MNHNS and CDR2 SASEGT. This CDR3 is CASSGAGSVVTDTQYF. The CDR3 DNA reads TGTGCCAGCAGTGGAGCAGGGAGCGTGGTCACAGATACGCAGTATTTT.

The chain uses TRBV3-1 (or the pseudogene TRBV3-2) and TRBJ2-2, with a tentative D call TRBD2 (6 bases). This CDR3 comprises 22 residues. V lost 0 bases, J lost 6 bases, and 32 bases lay in between. CDR1 and CDR2 from the germline V gene are LGHDT and YNNKEL (reference sequence). In nucleotides, the CDR3 is TGTGCCAGCAGCCAAGATCTGGGCGGGGCCAGGCCATACGCAGTCGGCGCCGGGGAGCTGTTTTTT. Its translation: CASSQDLGGARPYAVGAGELFF.

The V call is TRBV5-1, the J call TRBJ2-2; no firm D call. Germline lookup yields CDR1 SGHRS and CDR2 YFSETQ. V dropped 4 bases and J dropped 1 base, with 11 bases sitting between them. The CDR3 is 15 residues long. The CDR3 sequence: CASSPSRGNTGELFF. Written as DNA, the CDR3 is TGCGCCAGCAGCCCATCTCGCGGGAACACCGGGGAGCTGTTTTTT.

The chain links TRBV5-6 to TRBJ2-7, with TRBD1 identical over 9 bases. Germline V gene lookup returns CDR1 SGHDT and CDR2 YYEEEE. The CDR3 totals 14 residues. Trimming removed 2 bases from V and 3 bases from J; junction bases left unmatched: 3. CDR3 sequence (DNA): TGTGCCAGCAGCTTCTGGACAGGGGTCTACGAGCAGTACGTC. Amino acids: CASSFWTGVYEQYV.

Concerning this clone itself: A much bigger clone sits one base away, suggesting this may be a read error. The rearrangement joins TRBV19 to TRBJ2-2; TRBD2 matches 14 bases. The germline CDR1 and CDR2 sequences are LNHDA and SQIVND (reference sequence). The CDR3 contains 22 residues. V gave up 4 bases and J gave up 7 bases; unmatched junction bases: 23. CDR3 amino acids: CASSTRKSPGLAGARVGGELFF. Written as DNA, the CDR3 is TGTGCCAGTAGTACAAGAAAATCCCCGGGACTAGCGGGGGCCCGGGTTGGCGGGGAGCTGTTTTTT.

This clone was counted at least ten times. The chain recombines TRBV6-1 with TRBJ2-7, with 7 bases fitting TRBD1. V lost 4 bases to trimming and J lost 2 bases; unmatched junction nucleotides: 11. The V gene's germline CDR1 is MNHNS and CDR2 SASEGT. This CDR3 comprises 16 residues. CDR3 DNA: TGTGCCAGCAGTGCTCTCAGGGGGAACCAACCCTACGAGCAGTACTTC. Its translation: CASSALRGNQPYEQYF.

The chain is built from TRBV11-2 and TRBJ1-1; 7 bases are a match to TRBD1. The CDR3 runs 16 residues. V shed 4 bases and J 5 bases; nucleotides not matched to a gene: 13. The germline gives CDR1 SGHAT, CDR2 FQNNGV. The CDR3 reads CASSWRVGGAATEAFF. In DNA form, the CDR3 reads TGTGCCAGCAGCTGGCGGGTAGGGGGCGCGGCGACTGAAGCTTTCTTT.

This chain connects TRBV18 to TRBJ2-7; D is perhaps TRBD2 (6 bases). Looked up from germline, CDR1 is KGHSH and CDR2 is LQKENI. This CDR3 has 15 amino acids. The V end was cut by 3 bases, the J end by 5 bases, with 17 bases between. The DNA for the CDR3 is TGTGCCAGCTCACCGGCGGGGTGGGGTTGGAACGAGCAGTACTTC. Translating gives CASSPAGWGWNEQYF. The whole variable domain, remainder taken from reference TRBV18 and TRBJ2-7, is NAGVMQNPRHLVRRRGQEARLRCSPMKGHSHVYWYRQLPEEGLKFMVYLQKENIIDESGMPKERFSAEFPKEGPSILRIQQVVRGDSAAYFCASSPAGWGWNEQYFGPGTRLTVT.

The chain employs TRBV10-3 and TRBJ1-1; no reliable D call. CDR1 ENHRY and CDR2 SYGVKD come from the germline V gene. The CDR3 spans 14 residues. The V gene lost 7 bases and the J gene lost 1 base, with 13 bases spanning the gap. The CDR3 reads CAITPLGGNTEAFF. Written as DNA, the CDR3 is TGTGCCATCACCCCCTTGGGAGGGAACACTGAAGCTTTCTTT.

This clone was counted a single time. The chain carries TRBV27 and TRBJ1-5; D remains unclear. Germline assignment: CDR1 MNHEY and CDR2 SMNVEV (reference sequence). The CDR3 is 13 residues long. The V and J ends lost 1 base and 4 bases respectively, with 5 bases between them. The CDR3 is CASSLLLNQPQHF. As DNA, the CDR3 is TGTGCCAGCAGTTTATTACTGAATCAGCCCCAGCATTTT.

This clone showed up just a few times. The V call is TRBV13, the J call TRBJ2-1; TRBD2 matches 7 bases. V lost 7 bases, J lost 0 bases, and 9 bases stayed unmatched. There are 16 residues in the CDR3. Looked up from germline, CDR1 is PRHDT and CDR2 is FYEKMQ (reference sequence). In nucleotides, the CDR3 is TGTGCCAGCACTCCCGCCCTAGCGGCCTCCTACAATGAGCAGTTCTTC. It yields the protein CASTPALAASYNEQFF. Complete variable domain (other parts from reference TRBV13 and TRBJ2-1): AAGVIQSPRHLIKEKRETATLKCYPIPRHDTVYWYQQGPGQDPQFLISFYEKMQSDKGSIPDRFSAQQFSDYHSELNMSSLELGDSALYFCASTPALAASYNEQFFGPGTRLTVL.

Notes on this clone: One end of the junction is discordant with germline, which a read error may explain. The J gene is TRBJ1-2, the V gene TRBV12-3 or TRBV12-4; D perhaps matches TRBD1 (5 bases). The CDR3 has 13 amino acids. The CDR3 is CASILAGRPGTSF. DNA of the CDR3: TGTGCCAGCATACTGGCGGGACGGCCTGGAACCTCCTTC.

The V and J genes are TRBV7-6 and TRBJ2-7; 7 bases line up with TRBD1. The V and J ends lost 5 bases and 4 bases, in that order; junction bases with no gene match: 8. CDR1 and CDR2 (germline): SGHVS, FNYEAQ. The CDR3 covers 14 residues. The CDR3, as DNA: TGTGCCAGCAGCACGCGACAGGGCTGTTACGAGCAGTACTTC. It encodes CASSTRQGCYEQYF.

This clone was seen more than once but under ten times. The J gene is TRBJ2-5, the V gene TRBV13, with D possibly TRBD1 on 6 matching bases. The CDR3 is 17 residues long. In germline, CDR1 is PRHDT, CDR2 FYEKMQ (reference sequence). Trimming removed 5 bases at V and 1 base at J, with 20 bases between. CDR3 DNA: TGTGCCAGCAGCCCAAGCTCCGGACAGCGGTTCCAAGAGACCCAGTACTTC. This sequence encodes CASSPSSGQRFQETQYF.

This clone was counted a few times. V and J are TRBV3-1 (or the pseudogene TRBV3-2) and TRBJ1-2; 8 bases are shared with TRBD1. Germline values: CDR1 LGHDT, CDR2 YNNKEL (reference sequence). The length of the CDR3 is 18 residues. The junction had 10 bases not matched to a gene; V was cut back by 0 bases and J by 1 base. DNA of the CDR3: TGTGCCAGCAGCCAAGATGCCAGGACAGGGAGAGTTAACTATGGCTACACCTTC. It is translated as CASSQDARTGRVNYGYTF.

V is TRBV5-1 and J is TRBJ1-3, with 8 positions matching TRBD1. Germline CDR1 is SGHRS and CDR2 is YFSETQ. The CDR3 runs 16 residues. V shed 0 bases and J 0 bases; nucleotides not matched to a gene: 2. The CDR3 is CASSLAGQGSGNTIYF. CDR3 DNA sequence: TGCGCCAGCAGCTTGGCCGGACAGGGCTCTGGAAACACCATATATTTT.

The chain employs TRBV19 and TRBJ1-4, with 9 bases matching TRBD1. After removal of 4 bases from V and 8 bases from J, the junction contained 8 bases not matched to a gene. CDR1 LNHDA and CDR2 SQIVND come from the germline V gene (reference sequence). The CDR3 is made up of 15 amino acids. The CDR3 nucleotides are TGTGCCAGTAGTAGGCAGGGACAGGGAATCGAAAAACTGTTTTTT. Residues: CASSRQGQGIEKLFF.

This clone came up many times. This chain connects TRBV2 to TRBJ1-2, with TRBD1 matching 9 bases. J gave up 6 bases and V 6 bases, and 5 bases lay outside the gene matches. The CDR3 extends over 13 amino acids. Germline assignment: CDR1 SNHLY and CDR2 FYNNEI. Written as DNA, the CDR3 is TGTGCCAGCAGCTGGACAGGGGAGGATGGCTACACCTTC. Translation gives CASSWTGEDGYTF.

The CDR3 DNA follows: TGTGCCAGCAGCGCGGGACGGGATAGCAATCAGCCCCAGCATTTT. Translating gives CASSAGRDSNQPQHF. The chain recombines TRBV27 with TRBJ1-5; maybe TRBD1 (5 bases). With 6 bases removed from V and 0 bases from J, the gap between germline ends came to 12 bases. The germline gives CDR1 MNHEY, CDR2 SMNVEV (reference sequence). The CDR3 length is 15 residues.

The gene calls are TRBV13 and TRBJ1-3; no reliable D call. In germline, CDR1 is PRHDT, CDR2 FYEKMQ (reference sequence). Trimming took off 0 bases at V and 0 bases at J, with 9 bases between the two ends. There are 16 residues in the CDR3. CDR3 residues: CASSLGAGFSGNTIYF. The CDR3 DNA reads as TGTGCCAGCAGCTTAGGCGCGGGCTTCTCTGGAAACACCATATATTTT. The full variable domain, rest sourced from reference TRBV13 and TRBJ1-3, is AAGVIQSPRHLIKEKRETATLKCYPIPRHDTVYWYQQGPGQDPQFLISFYEKMQSDKGSIPDRFSAQQFSDYHSELNMSSLELGDSALYFCASSLGAGFSGNTIYFGEGSWLTVV.

This sequence joins TRBV6-5 and TRBJ1-5; D call uncertain. Germline values: CDR1 MNHEY, CDR2 SVGAGI. The ends were cut back, 4 bases at V and 7 bases at J, with 17 bases in the middle. The CDR3 covers 15 residues. Here the CDR3 reads CASSSTHGSGQPQHF. CDR3 bases: TGTGCCAGCAGTTCGACCCACGGGTCCGGGCAGCCCCAGCATTTT.

The CDR3 nucleotides are TGTGCTCGAACCGGGACAGGGTCGTTGTTTTTT. Its translation is CARTGTGSLFF. The rearrangement uses TRBV24-1 and TRBJ2-2, with 9 nucleotides matching TRBD1. Germline V gene sequence: CDR1 KGHDR, CDR2 SFDVKD. The CDR3 has 11 residues.

V gene TRBV5-4 combines with J gene TRBJ2-1; perhaps TRBD2 as D (6 bases). Trimming removed 4 bases from V and 6 bases from J, with 11 bases in between. The CDR3 is 13 amino acids. From germline, CDR1 is SGHNT and CDR2 YYREEE (reference sequence). CDR3 nucleotides: TGTGCCAGCAGCCGGGATAGCGGCAATGAGCAGTTCTTC. It specifies CASSRDSGNEQFF.

This rearrangement joins TRBV27 to TRBJ1-5; no clear D. V lost 6 bases to trimming and J lost 0 bases, with 12 bases between them. Germline assignment: CDR1 MNHEY and CDR2 SMNVEV (reference sequence). The CDR3 sequence is 15 residues long. The CDR3 bases are TGTGCCAGCAGCCCTATATTGTATAGCAATCAGCCCCAGCATTTT. This encodes CASSPILYSNQPQHF.

The CDR3 nucleotides are TGCAGTGCTAATGACAGGGGGCAGGGAACTGAAGCTTTCTTT. This encodes CSANDRGQGTEAFF. The rearrangement links TRBV20-1 to TRBJ1-1; 10 nucleotides line up with TRBD1. Trimming at V came to 4 bases and at J to 5 bases, leaving 7 bases not matched to a gene. Germline-derived CDR1 and CDR2 are DFQATT and SNEGSKA (reference sequence). This CDR3 comprises 14 residues.

The chain uses TRBV7-3 and TRBJ2-5, with 13 bases identical to TRBD2. The V segment lost 2 bases and the J segment 7 bases; nucleotides outside the gene matches: 10. Germline V lookup: CDR1 SGHTA, CDR2 FQGTGA. The CDR3 covers 17 residues. The CDR3 here is CASSLRVGTSGDGTQYF. CDR3 nucleotides: TGTGCCAGCAGCTTACGAGTCGGGACTAGCGGGGACGGGACCCAGTACTTC. Filled out from reference TRBV7-3 and TRBJ2-5, the complete variable domain reads GAGVSQTPSNKVTEKGKYVELRCDPISGHTALYWYRQSLGQGPEFLIYFQGTGAADDSGLPNDRFFAVRPEGSVSTLKIQRTERGDSAVYLCASSLRVGTSGDGTQYFGPGTRLLVL.

CDR3 sequence reads: CASSSAGTGRQDTQYF. In DNA, the CDR3 is TGTGCCAGCAGTTCCGCCGGGACAGGGAGACAAGATACGCAGTATTTT. The chain combines TRBV27 with TRBJ2-3; TRBD1 aligns across 9 bases. The V and J ends lost 4 bases and 5 bases, in that order; junction bases with no gene match: 10. CDR1 MNHEY and CDR2 SMNVEV come from the germline V gene (reference sequence). The CDR3 has 16 amino acids.

The V gene is TRBV5-1, the J gene TRBJ1-3; a weak D match, TRBD1 (6 bases). Trimming took 6 bases from V and 1 from J, leaving 11 bases between them. Germline V gene sequence: CDR1 SGHRS, CDR2 YFSETQ. The CDR3 sequence is 14 residues long. The CDR3 region is CASTVGASGNTIYF. The CDR3 nucleotides read TGCGCCAGCACTGTGGGGGCTTCTGGAAACACCATATATTTT.

The rearrangement links TRBV19 to TRBJ2-6, with 8 bases matching TRBD1. The J segment lost 0 bases and the V segment lost 4 bases, leaving 5 bases of the junction unmatched. This CDR3 region has 17 residues. Germline assignment: CDR1 LNHDA and CDR2 SQIVND (reference sequence). The CDR3 nucleotides read TGTGCCAGTAGTAACGGACAGGGCTTCTCTGGGGCCAACGTCCTGACTTTC. Its protein is CASSNGQGFSGANVLTF.

This rearrangement joins TRBV18 to TRBJ1-1, with TRBD1 identical over 8 bases. The CDR3 consists of 12 residues. The J segment lost 8 bases and the V segment lost 1 base, leaving 0 bases of the junction unmatched. Germline V gene lookup returns CDR1 KGHSH and CDR2 LQKENI. The CDR3 reads CASSPRDREAFF. The CDR3 nucleotides are TGTGCCAGCTCACCACGGGACAGGGAAGCTTTCTTT.